This is a list of T cell receptor beta chains from one sample in a study of identical twins. From the 5' RACE reads, TCRdb called clonotypes with MiXCR, one entry per CDR3 protein. The data contain 250,000 to 350,000 distinct CDR3 sequences, just under 9.5% of them singletons. These data also formed part of another study, on yellow fever vaccine responses in identical twins.

Source material: CD8+ T cells sorted from blood. Receptors originate from a woman aged 18 to 35 in good health. Both conserved end residues are part of each CDR3.

v_call cdr3_aa
TRBV3-1 CASSQMTGGETQYF
TRBV20-1 CATGWDNEQYF
TRBV12-3/TRBV12-4 CASSSGGTQPQHF
TRBV20-1 CSASLGVDTQYF
TRBV4-3 CASSQEDSGANVLTF
TRBV7-9 CASSKSGTPNEKLFF
TRBV4-3 CASSQNPGAVHEQYF
TRBV2 CATRRGTHEQYF
TRBV27 CASSPKAGAYNEQFF
TRBV7-8 CASSLGKGHNTDTQYF
TRBV5-1 CASSLEGGDGYTF
TRBV6-1 CASSRLAGGETQYF
TRBV7-9 CASSPSPGTGELFF
TRBV3-1 CASRRRGRLRGYTF
TRBV20-1 CSALWMYLSYEQYF
TRBV4-1 CASSQETTGTYSYNEQFF
TRBV6-2/TRBV6-3 CATRLEVNEQFF
TRBV13 CASSPRGIPSYNEQFF
TRBV30 CAWERGLNTGELFF
TRBV5-7 CASSSWTTPSYNEQFF
TRBV3-1 CASSPRDYLYEQYF
TRBV5-4 CASSLAGYDTQYF
TRBV20-1 CSALSVDAYEQYF
TRBV3-1 CASSQEWLAAETQYF
TRBV12-3/TRBV12-4 CASRPELAPTGELFF
TRBV2 CASVPPSGGNYEQYF
TRBV29-1 CSVDRAGEQYF
TRBV20-1 CSARYPGGMDTQYF
TRBV3-1 CASSQDLLGPNYEQYF
TRBV4-2 CASSQTQRLGSWDEQFF
TRBV6-2/TRBV6-3 CASSLDLREGSYEQYF
TRBV3-1 CASSDRIASQETQYF
TRBV6-1 CASSVPGQEPLEQYF
TRBV3-1 CASSQVAGFRNEQFF
TRBV12-3/TRBV12-4 CASSPSRDYNEQFF
TRBV6-5 CASSYSGLAENTGELFF
TRBV4-3 CASSQEMGTGLLKTQETQYF
TRBV7-9 CASSLVVSDNEQFF
TRBV28 CASSLSGSGANVLTF
TRBV30 CAWSVLNTEAFF
TRBV6-2/TRBV6-3 CASKGTASYEQYF
TRBV29-1 CSVMGGRGSYDQYF
TRBV7-9 CASSRRDRGFNEQFF
TRBV4-3 CASSQVAPGSYVEQYF
TRBV3-1 CASSQPLRMVASTDTQYF
TRBV12-5 CASRTERASYEQYF
TRBV12-3/TRBV12-4 CASRTGVPYNEQFF
TRBV7-9 CASSPSHAGTTYNEQFF
TRBV30 CAWRVSTAYNEQFF
TRBV29-1 CSGGGPYEQYF
TRBV29-1 CSVDSGTREQYF
TRBV21-1 CASSNFNGLARHLRKQYF
TRBV12-3/TRBV12-4 CASSPTRDNSYEQYF
TRBV10-3 CAISGEGGSGANVLTF
TRBV9 CASSVFGTASNTGELFF
TRBV10-2 CASTPGPDAGSTPYEQYF
TRBV5-1 CASSPQKTSGDSYEQYF
TRBV28 CASRTTGTASYEQYF
TRBV2 CASSQRAGGASGELFF
TRBV7-3 CASSLSEGYEQYF